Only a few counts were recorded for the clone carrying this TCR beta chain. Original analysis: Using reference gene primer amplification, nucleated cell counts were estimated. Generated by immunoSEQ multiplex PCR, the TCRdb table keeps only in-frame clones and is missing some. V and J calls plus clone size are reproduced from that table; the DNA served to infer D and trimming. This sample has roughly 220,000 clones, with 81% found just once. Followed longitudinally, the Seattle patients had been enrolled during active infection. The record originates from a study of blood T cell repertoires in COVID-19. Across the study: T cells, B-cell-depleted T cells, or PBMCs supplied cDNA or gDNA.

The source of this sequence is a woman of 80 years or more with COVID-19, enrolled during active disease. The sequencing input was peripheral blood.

CDR3 sequence: CSVVPPTGAGYTF. The CDR3 DNA is TGCAGCGTTGTCCCTCCTACAGGGGCCGGCTACACCTTC. J is TRBJ1-2 and V is TRBV29-1; 7 bases agree with TRBD1. The junction had 10 bases not matched to a gene; V was cut back by 4 bases and J by 8 bases. The CDR3 sequence is 13 residues long. Germline lookup yields CDR1 SQVTM and CDR2 ANQGSEA.